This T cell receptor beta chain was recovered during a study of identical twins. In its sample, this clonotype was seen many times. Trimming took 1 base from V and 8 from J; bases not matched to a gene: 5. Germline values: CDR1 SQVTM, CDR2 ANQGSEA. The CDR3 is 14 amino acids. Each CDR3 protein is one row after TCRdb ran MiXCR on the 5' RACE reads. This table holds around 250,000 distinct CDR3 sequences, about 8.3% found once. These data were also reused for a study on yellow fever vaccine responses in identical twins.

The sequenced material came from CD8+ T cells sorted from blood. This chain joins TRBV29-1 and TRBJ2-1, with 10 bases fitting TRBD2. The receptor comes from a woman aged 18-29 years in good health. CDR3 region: CSVEVTSGTYEQFF. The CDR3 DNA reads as TGCAGCGTTGAAGTTACTAGCGGGACGTATGAGCAGTTCTTC.